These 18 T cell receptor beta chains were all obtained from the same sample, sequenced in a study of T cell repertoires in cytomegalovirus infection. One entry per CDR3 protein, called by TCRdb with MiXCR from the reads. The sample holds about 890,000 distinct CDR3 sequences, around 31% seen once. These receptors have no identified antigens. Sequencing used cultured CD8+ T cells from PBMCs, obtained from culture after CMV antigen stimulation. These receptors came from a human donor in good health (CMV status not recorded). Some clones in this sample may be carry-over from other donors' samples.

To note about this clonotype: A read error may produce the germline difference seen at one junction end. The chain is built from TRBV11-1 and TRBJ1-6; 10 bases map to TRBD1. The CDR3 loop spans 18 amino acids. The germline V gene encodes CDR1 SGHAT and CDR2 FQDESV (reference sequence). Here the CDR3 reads CASSLAGTGVFYNSPLHF. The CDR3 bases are TGTGCCAGCAGCCTAGCAGGGACAGGGGTCTTCTATAATTCACCCCTCCACTTT.

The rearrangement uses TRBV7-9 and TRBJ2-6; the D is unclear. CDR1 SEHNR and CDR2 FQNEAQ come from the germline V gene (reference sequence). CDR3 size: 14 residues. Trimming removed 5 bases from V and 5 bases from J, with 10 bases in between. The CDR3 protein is CASSQFTRANVLTF. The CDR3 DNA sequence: TGTGCCAGCAGCCAGTTCACGAGGGCCAACGTCCTGACTTTC.

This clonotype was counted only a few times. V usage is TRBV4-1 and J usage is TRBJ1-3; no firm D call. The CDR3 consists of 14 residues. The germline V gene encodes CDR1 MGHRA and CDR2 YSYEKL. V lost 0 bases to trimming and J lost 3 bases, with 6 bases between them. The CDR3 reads CASSQELNGNTIYF. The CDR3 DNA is TGCGCCAGCAGCCAAGAGTTGAATGGAAACACCATATATTTT.

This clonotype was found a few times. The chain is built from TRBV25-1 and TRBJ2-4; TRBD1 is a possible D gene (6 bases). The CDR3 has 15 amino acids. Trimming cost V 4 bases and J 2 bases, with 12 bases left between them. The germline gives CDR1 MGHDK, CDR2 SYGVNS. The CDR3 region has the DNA TGTGCCAGCAGTGCCCAGGGGAGAACCAAAAACATTCAGTACTTC. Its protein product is CASSAQGRTKNIQYF.

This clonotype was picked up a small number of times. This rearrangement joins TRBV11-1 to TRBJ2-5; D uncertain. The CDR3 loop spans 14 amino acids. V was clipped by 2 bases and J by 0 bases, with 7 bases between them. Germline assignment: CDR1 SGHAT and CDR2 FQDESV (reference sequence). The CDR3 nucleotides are TGTGCCAGCAGCTTACCACGGTACCAAGAGACCCAGTACTTC. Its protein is CASSLPRYQETQYF.

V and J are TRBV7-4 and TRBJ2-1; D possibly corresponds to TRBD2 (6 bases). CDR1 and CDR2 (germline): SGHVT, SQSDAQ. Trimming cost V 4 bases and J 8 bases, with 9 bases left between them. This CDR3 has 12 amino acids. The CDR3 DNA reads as TGTGCCAGCAGCTGGGACTGGGATGAGCAGTTCTTC. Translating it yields CASSWDWDEQFF.

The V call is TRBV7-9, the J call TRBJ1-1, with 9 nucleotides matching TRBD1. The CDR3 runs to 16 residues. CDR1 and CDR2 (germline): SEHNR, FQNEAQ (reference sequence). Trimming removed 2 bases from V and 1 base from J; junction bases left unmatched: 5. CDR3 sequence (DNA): TGTGCCAGCAGCTTAATGGACAGGGGAACGAACACTGAAGCTTTCTTT. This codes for CASSLMDRGTNTEAFF. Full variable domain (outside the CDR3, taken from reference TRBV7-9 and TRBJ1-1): DTGVSQNPRHKITKRGQNVTFRCDPISEHNRLYWYRQTLGQGPEFLTYFQNEAQLEKSRLLSDRFSAERPKGSFSTLEIQRTEQGDSAMYLCASSLMDRGTNTEAFFGQGTRLTVV.

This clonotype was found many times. The CDR3 DNA follows: TGTGCCAGCAGCTCACTAGCGGGGGCCAAAAACATTCAGTACTTC. Translating gives CASSSLAGAKNIQYF. The chain joins TRBV7-2 to TRBJ2-4; 10 positions match TRBD2. V lost 4 bases and J lost 1; bases outside the gene matches: 1. The CDR3 length is 15 residues. Germline-derived CDR1 and CDR2 are SGHTA and FQGNSA.

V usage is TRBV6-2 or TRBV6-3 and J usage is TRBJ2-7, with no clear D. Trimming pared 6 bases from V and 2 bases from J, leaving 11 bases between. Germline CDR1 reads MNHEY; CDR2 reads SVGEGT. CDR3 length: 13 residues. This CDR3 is CASRSELAYEQYV. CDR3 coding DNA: TGTGCCAGCAGGTCAGAGCTTGCCTACGAGCAGTACGTC.

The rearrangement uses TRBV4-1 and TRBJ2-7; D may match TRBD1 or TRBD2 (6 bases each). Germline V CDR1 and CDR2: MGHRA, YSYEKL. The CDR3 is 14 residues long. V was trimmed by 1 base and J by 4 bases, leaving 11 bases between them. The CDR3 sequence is CASSQAGAAYEQYF. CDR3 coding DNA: TGCGCCAGCAGCCAAGCGGGGGCTGCTTACGAGCAGTACTTC.

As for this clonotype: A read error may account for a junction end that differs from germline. The CDR3 here is CVSSDPRQGDTEAFF. The CDR3 bases are TGTGTCAGCAGCGATCCGAGACAGGGGGACACTGAAGCTTTCTTT. The chain uses TRBV7-6 and TRBJ1-1, with TRBD1 matching 9 bases. The CDR3 extends over 15 amino acids. Germline-derived CDR1 and CDR2 are SGHVS and FNYEAQ.

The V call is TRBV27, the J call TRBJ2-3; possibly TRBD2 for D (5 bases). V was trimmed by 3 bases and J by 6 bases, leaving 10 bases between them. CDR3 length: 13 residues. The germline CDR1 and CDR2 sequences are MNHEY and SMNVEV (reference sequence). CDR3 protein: CASSFLALDTQYF. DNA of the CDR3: TGTGCCAGCAGTTTCCTAGCATTGGATACGCAGTATTTT.

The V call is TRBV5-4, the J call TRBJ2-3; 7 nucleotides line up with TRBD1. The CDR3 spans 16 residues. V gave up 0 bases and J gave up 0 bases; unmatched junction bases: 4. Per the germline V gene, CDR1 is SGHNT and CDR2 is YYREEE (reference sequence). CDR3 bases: TGTGCCAGCAGCTTGGAAGGGGGCACTAGCACAGATACGCAGTATTTT. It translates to CASSLEGGTSTDTQYF.

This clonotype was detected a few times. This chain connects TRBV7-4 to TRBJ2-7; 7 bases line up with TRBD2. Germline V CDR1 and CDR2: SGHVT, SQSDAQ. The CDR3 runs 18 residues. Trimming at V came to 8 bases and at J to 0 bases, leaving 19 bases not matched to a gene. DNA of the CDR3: TGTGCCAGCGGGGTCGGGGGGACTACAAAACCCCTCTCCTACGAGCAGTACTTC. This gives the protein CASGVGGTTKPLSYEQYF.

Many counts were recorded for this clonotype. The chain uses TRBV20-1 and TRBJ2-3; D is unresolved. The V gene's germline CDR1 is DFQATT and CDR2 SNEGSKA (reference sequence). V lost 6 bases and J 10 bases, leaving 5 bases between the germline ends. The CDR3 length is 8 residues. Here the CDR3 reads CSAVPQYF. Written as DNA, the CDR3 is TGCAGTGCCGTACCGCAGTATTTT.

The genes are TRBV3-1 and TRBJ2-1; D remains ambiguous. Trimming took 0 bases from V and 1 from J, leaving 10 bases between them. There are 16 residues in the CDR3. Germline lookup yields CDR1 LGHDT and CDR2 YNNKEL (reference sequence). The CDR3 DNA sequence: TGTGCCAGCAGCCAAGAAGAAACGTCTTCCTACAATGAGCAGTTCTTC. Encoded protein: CASSQEETSSYNEQFF.

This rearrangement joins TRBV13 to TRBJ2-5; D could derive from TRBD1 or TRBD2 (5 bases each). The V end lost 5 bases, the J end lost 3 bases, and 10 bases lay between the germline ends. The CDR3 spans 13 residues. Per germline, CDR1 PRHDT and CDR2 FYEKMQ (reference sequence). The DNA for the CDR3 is TGTGCCAGCAGCCGAGGGGTCAAAGAGACCCAGTACTTC. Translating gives CASSRGVKETQYF.

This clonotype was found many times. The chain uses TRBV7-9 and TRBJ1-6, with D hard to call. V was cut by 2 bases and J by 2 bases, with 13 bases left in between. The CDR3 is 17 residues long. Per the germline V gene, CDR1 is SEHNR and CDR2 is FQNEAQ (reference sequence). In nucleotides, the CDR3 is TGTGCCAGCAGCTTATTCGGGGAGGGAACCTATAATTCACCCCTCCACTTT. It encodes CASSLFGEGTYNSPLHF.